This TCR beta chain was profiled in a study of T cells in Graves' hyperthyroidism and ophthalmopathy. About this clonotype: The target antigen is unknown.

Regions amplified from RNA transcripts were the TCR beta CDR3 regions. HTBI primers were employed in a first-round RT-PCR of the TCR CDR3. MiXCR, run by TCRdb on the multiplex PCR reads, gives a single entry per CDR3 protein. The repertoire has some 350,000 distinct CDR3 sequences, roughly 15% of them found once; the top ten carry about 37%. V gave up 1 base and J gave up 4 bases, with 4 bases separating them. The CDR3 has 12 residues. Germline V gene sequence: CDR1 MGHDK, CDR2 SYGVNS. General study results and limits: Appearing also in blood were most of the thyroid clonotypes expanded above 0.001.

Extraction of PBMCs used roughly 9.4 ml of fresh peripheral blood. This sequence joins TRBV25-1 and TRBJ2-5; D gene uncertain. The specimen was blood. The sequence came from a woman aged 40-49 years with Graves' ophthalmopathy. The CDR3 bases are TGTGCCAGCAGTGAATGTGGAGAGACCCAGTACTTC. It is translated as CASSECGETQYF.